Each of the 30 T cell receptor beta chains below was sequenced from the same sample in a study of cytomegalovirus exposure and HLA in healthy donors. Use of 60 Vbeta and 13 Jbeta primers characterized the PCR. Here immunoSEQ multiplex PCR was the method, and the copy in TCRdb shows in-frame clones only, minus some. Its listing shows some 120,000 clones. Input material: PBMCs. Source of these receptors: a man aged 35-49 years in good health and CMV-seropositive.

This chain joins TRBV7-2 and TRBJ2-3; 10 bases are shared with TRBD2. V lost 7 bases and J lost 6; bases outside the gene matches: 16. The CDR3 runs to 17 residues. In germline, CDR1 is SGHTA, CDR2 FQGNSA. The CDR3 nucleotides are TGTGCCAGCACCCCTGGGGCTAGCGGGAGAAGGGTTGATACGCAGTATTTT. It yields the protein CASTPGASGRRVDTQYF.

The chain combines TRBV2 with TRBJ2-7; 13 bases line up with TRBD2. Germline CDR1 reads SNHLY; CDR2 reads FYNNEI. V lost 3 bases, J lost 6 bases, and 5 bases stayed unmatched. The CDR3 totals 15 residues. CDR3 DNA: TGTGCCAGCAGTGAGGGGGGACTAGCGGGATTCGAGCAGTACTTC. Its translation: CASSEGGLAGFEQYF.

V is TRBV5-1 and J is TRBJ2-7; tentative D call: TRBD1 (6 bases). V dropped 3 bases and J dropped 4 bases, with 17 bases sitting between them. Germline CDR1 and CDR2: SGHRS and YFSETQ. The CDR3 extends over 15 amino acids. The CDR3 here is CASSSPGQELYEQYF. In DNA, the CDR3 is TGCGCCAGCAGCTCACCGGGACAAGAACTGTACGAGCAGTACTTC.

This chain connects TRBV30 to TRBJ1-5; tentative D call: TRBD1 (5 bases). The germline gives CDR1 GTSNPN, CDR2 SVGIG (reference sequence). V was shortened by 0 bases and J by 4 bases, with 10 bases between the two germline ends. The CDR3 extends over 14 amino acids. The CDR3 protein is CAWSVWGQNQPQHF. DNA of the CDR3: TGTGCCTGGAGTGTTTGGGGCCAAAATCAGCCCCAGCATTTT.

This chain joins TRBV5-4 and TRBJ1-2; weak D call: TRBD1 (6 bases). Germline values: CDR1 SGHNT, CDR2 YYREEE (reference sequence). Between the trimmed V and J ends, which lost 4 bases and 2 bases, there was a span of 12 bases. The CDR3 is 14 amino acids. DNA of the CDR3: TGTGCCAGCAGCCCTAATGGACAGAACTATGGCTACACCTTC. Its translation is CASSPNGQNYGYTF.

The chain employs TRBV6-5 and TRBJ2-7; tentatively, D is TRBD1 (5 bases). V was trimmed by 5 bases and J by 2 bases, leaving 16 bases between them. CDR3 length: 15 amino acids. Per the germline V gene, CDR1 is MNHEY and CDR2 is SVGAGI. CDR3 sequence (DNA): TGTGCCAGCAGTCTCACAGGAACCTCCCCCTACGAGCAGTACTTC. This translates into CASSLTGTSPYEQYF.

This chain links TRBV7-9 with TRBJ2-7, with D perhaps TRBD1 (5 bases). The V end lost 5 bases, the J end lost 2 bases, and 19 bases lay between the germline ends. Germline V gene lookup returns CDR1 SEHNR and CDR2 FQNEAQ (reference sequence). The CDR3 runs 16 residues. The CDR3 sequence: CASSPPQAQGAYEQYF. CDR3 coding DNA: TGTGCCAGCAGCCCACCTCAGGCCCAAGGGGCCTACGAGCAGTACTTC.

The J gene is TRBJ2-1, the V gene TRBV9; D perhaps matches TRBD2 (6 bases). Germline CDR1 reads SGDLS; CDR2 reads YYNGEE. The V and J ends lost 4 bases and 1 base respectively, with 27 bases between them. The CDR3 contains 20 residues. CDR3 in amino acids: CASSPPRGNSRTSSYNEQFF. CDR3 DNA sequence: TGTGCCAGCAGCCCCCCCCGGGGGAACAGCCGTACCTCTTCCTACAATGAGCAGTTCTTC. The whole variable domain, remainder taken from reference TRBV9 and TRBJ2-1, is DSGVTQTPKHLITATGQRVTLRCSPRSGDLSVYWYQQSLDQGLQFLIQYYNGEERAKGNILERFSAQQFPDLHSELNLSSLELGDSALYFCASSPPRGNSRTSSYNEQFFGPGTRLTVL.

CDR3 sequence reads: CASSLKSSGRSDEQFF. Here the CDR3 DNA reads TGTGCCAGCAGCTTGAAGTCTAGCGGGAGAAGCGATGAGCAGTTCTTC. This rearrangement joins TRBV5-6 to TRBJ2-1; 10 nucleotides align to TRBD2. Trimming at V came to 1 base and at J to 8 bases, leaving 9 bases not matched to a gene. The germline V gene encodes CDR1 SGHDT and CDR2 YYEEEE. The CDR3 consists of 16 residues.

This chain links TRBV7-9 with TRBJ2-7, with D hard to call. The CDR3 sequence is 11 residues long. Trimming pared 5 bases from V and 2 bases from J, leaving 4 bases between. CDR1 and CDR2 from the germline V gene are SEHNR and FQNEAQ (reference sequence). The CDR3 nucleotides are TGTGCCAGCAGCGGAGCCTACGAGCAGTACTTC. Its translation is CASSGAYEQYF. The full variable domain, completed using reference TRBV7-9 and TRBJ2-7, is DTGVSQNPRHKITKRGQNVTFRCDPISEHNRLYWYRQTLGQGPEFLTYFQNEAQLEKSRLLSDRFSAERPKGSFSTLEIQRTEQGDSAMYLCASSGAYEQYFGPGTRLTVT.

V is TRBV19 and J is TRBJ2-7, with TRBD1 as a possible D gene (7 bases). Germline V lookup: CDR1 LNHDA, CDR2 SQIVND (reference sequence). The V end was cut by 6 bases, the J end by 1 base, with 16 bases between. The CDR3 contains 15 residues. Here the CDR3 DNA reads TGTGCCAGTAGAATCAGGGGGGACTCTTCCTACGAGCAGTACTTC. Translation gives CASRIRGDSSYEQYF.

The V gene is TRBV19, the J gene TRBJ1-5; D remains ambiguous. The CDR3 spans 15 residues. Germline loops: CDR1 LNHDA, CDR2 SQIVND (reference sequence). V shed 4 bases and J shed 0 bases, with 10 bases lying between them. The DNA of the CDR3 is TGTGCCAGTAGTACTGTCGTCCCTAGCAATCAGCCCCAGCATTTT. This codes for CASSTVVPSNQPQHF.

As concerns this clone: The junction departs from the called germline gene at one end, perhaps through a read error. Other nucleotide sequences in the sample specify the same CDR3. The chain employs TRBV19 and TRBJ1-1; D is possibly TRBD1 (5 bases). Germline values: CDR1 LNHDA, CDR2 SQIVND (reference sequence). This CDR3 region has 18 residues. CDR3 protein: CASSMPFRGVGMNTEAFF. The CDR3 nucleotides read TGTGCCAGTAGTATGCCCTTTCGGGGGGTTGGAATGAACACTGAGGCTTTCTTT.

V usage is TRBV12-5 and J usage is TRBJ2-1; TRBD2 agrees at 10 bases. CDR1 and CDR2 (germline): LGHNT, FRNRAP. V shed 6 bases and J 4 bases; nucleotides not matched to a gene: 6. CDR3 length equals 15 residues. As DNA, the CDR3 is TGTGCTAGTGGAATCGGACTAGCGGAGTACAATGAGCAGTTCTTC. The encoded protein is CASGIGLAEYNEQFF.

The rearrangement joins TRBV4-1 to TRBJ1-2; D is unresolved. Looked up from germline, CDR1 is MGHRA and CDR2 is YSYEKL. V shed 2 bases and J shed 0 bases, with 19 bases lying between them. The CDR3 length is 18 residues. The CDR3 spells CASSQRRRDPPANYGYTF. The CDR3 region has the DNA TGCGCCAGCAGCCAACGAAGACGGGATCCTCCGGCTAACTATGGCTACACCTTC.

The rearrangement joins TRBV28 to TRBJ2-1; possible D gene TRBD2, 7 bases. Germline V gene data show CDR1 as MDHEN and CDR2 as SYDVKM. This CDR3 contains 17 residues. The V and J ends lost 6 bases and 0 bases respectively, with 18 bases between them. This CDR3 is CASRITSGDYSYNEQFF. In DNA form, the CDR3 reads TGTGCCAGCAGAATAACCTCAGGGGACTACTCCTACAATGAGCAGTTCTTC. Complete variable domain (other parts from reference TRBV28 and TRBJ2-1): DVKVTQSSRYLVKRTGEKVFLECVQDMDHENMFWYRQDPGLGLRLIYFSYDVKMKEKGDIPEGYSVSREKKERFSLILESASTNQTSMYLCASRITSGDYSYNEQFFGPGTRLTVL.

The CDR3 is CASSESGPAVGEQYF. The CDR3 DNA is TGTGCCAGCAGTGAAAGCGGCCCCGCGGTCGGCGAGCAGTATTTT. The V gene is TRBV6-1, the J gene TRBJ2-3; maybe TRBD2 (5 bases). The germline CDR1 and CDR2 sequences are MNHNS and SASEGT. The CDR3 has 15 amino acids. The V end lost 2 bases, the J end lost 11 bases, and 20 bases lay between the germline ends.

CDR3 sequence (DNA): TGTGCCTGGACGGCGGGTGCTTATGGCTACACCTTC. It specifies CAWTAGAYGYTF. The gene calls are TRBV30 and TRBJ1-2; D call uncertain. CDR3 length equals 12 residues. V shed 4 bases and J shed 5 bases, with 11 bases lying between them. Germline V lookup: CDR1 GTSNPN, CDR2 SVGIG (reference sequence). Complete variable domain (other parts from reference TRBV30 and TRBJ1-2): SQTIHQWPATLVQPVGSPLSLECTVEGTSNPNLYWYRQAAGRGLQLLFYSVGIGQISSEVPQNLSASRPQDRQFILSSKKLLLSDSGFYLCAWTAGAYGYTFGSGTRLTVV.

For the CDR3, the DNA is TGTGCCAGCAGCCGGACAGACCATCAAGAGACCCAGTACTTC. As protein: CASSRTDHQETQYF. V usage is TRBV7-9 and J usage is TRBJ2-5, with D maybe TRBD1 (6 bases). CDR3 size: 14 residues. V lost 5 bases and J lost 2, with 12 bases in between. Germline-derived CDR1 and CDR2 are SEHNR and FQNEAQ (reference sequence).

J is TRBJ2-3 and V is TRBV7-8; 9 bases fit TRBD2. The junction had 8 bases not matched to a gene; V was cut back by 4 bases and J by 6 bases. The CDR3 covers 15 residues. Germline CDR1 is SGHVS and CDR2 is FQNEAQ. The CDR3 region has the DNA TGTGCCAGCAGCTATAGACTAGCGGATCAGGATACGCAGTATTTT. Amino acids: CASSYRLADQDTQYF. Full variable domain (remainder filled in from reference TRBV7-8 and TRBJ2-3): GAGVSQSPRYKVAKRGQDVALRCDPISGHVSLFWYQQALGQGPEFLTYFQNEAQLDKSGLPSDRFFAERPEGSVSTLKIQRTQQEDSAVYLCASSYRLADQDTQYFGPGTRLTVL.

The chain combines TRBV16 with TRBJ1-3, with unresolved D. Germline V gene sequence: CDR1 KGHSY, CDR2 FQNENV. The CDR3 loop spans 14 amino acids. V shed 2 bases and J shed 0 bases, with 5 bases lying between them. The CDR3 coding sequence is TGTGCCAGCAGCCAACCGAGCTCTGGAAACACCATATATTTT. Translated: CASSQPSSGNTIYF.

This chain joins TRBV5-8 and TRBJ1-2; D not certain. In germline, CDR1 is SGHTS, CDR2 YDEGEE. Trimming removed 6 bases at V and 2 bases at J, with 14 bases between. CDR3 size: 14 residues. CDR3 sequence: CASTRWEPNYGYTF. In DNA, the CDR3 is TGTGCCAGCACTAGGTGGGAGCCGAACTATGGCTACACCTTC.

The rearrangement uses TRBV5-1 and TRBJ2-7, with D perhaps matching TRBD1 (7 bases). V was trimmed by 4 bases and J by 1 base, leaving 15 bases between them. The germline V gene encodes CDR1 SGHRS and CDR2 YFSETQ. This CDR3 comprises 15 residues. The CDR3 spells CASSPVAGGSYEQYF. The CDR3 nucleotides are TGCGCCAGCAGCCCCGTGGCAGGGGGGTCCTACGAGCAGTACTTC.

CDR3 sequence: CASSGGQGARVHEQYF. CDR3 in DNA: TGTGCCAGCAGTGGGGGACAGGGGGCAAGAGTACACGAGCAGTACTTC. V is TRBV25-1 and J is TRBJ2-7, with TRBD1 matching over 12 bases. Trimming at V came to 4 bases and at J to 5 bases, leaving 9 bases not matched to a gene. The CDR3 totals 16 residues. CDR1 and CDR2 from the germline V gene are MGHDK and SYGVNS.

The chain joins TRBV10-2 to TRBJ2-1, with a possible D match to TRBD2 (6 bases). V gave up 3 bases and J gave up 7 bases, with 13 bases separating them. The germline V gene has CDR1 WSHSY and CDR2 SAAADI. CDR3 size: 14 residues. Here the CDR3 DNA reads TGCGCCAGCAGTGAAAGAGGGAGGATAAATGAGCAGTTCTTC. It specifies CASSERGRINEQFF.

The V call is TRBV27, the J call TRBJ1-5, with 8 bases identical to TRBD1. The CDR3 totals 14 residues. Germline values: CDR1 MNHEY, CDR2 SMNVEV (reference sequence). The V and J ends lost 6 bases and 6 bases, in that order; junction bases with no gene match: 7. CDR3 nucleotides: TGTGCCAGCAGCTTAACAGGGGGAGGTCAGCCCCAGCATTTT. Amino acids: CASSLTGGGQPQHF.

This chain uses TRBV4-2 with TRBJ1-1; D unresolved. Deletions cut 1 base from V and 8 bases from J, with 11 bases between. The germline V gene encodes CDR1 LGHNA and CDR2 YNFKEQ. The CDR3 covers 13 residues. In DNA, the CDR3 is TGTGCCAGCAGCCAAGGGTCCTGGCCAGAAGCTTTCTTT. It translates to CASSQGSWPEAFF.

The chain uses TRBV11-2 and TRBJ2-1; 8 positions match TRBD1. CDR3 length: 13 residues. Trimming removed 4 bases from V and 9 bases from J; junction bases left unmatched: 5. Germline V gene lookup returns CDR1 SGHAT and CDR2 FQNNGV. The CDR3 loop reads CASSWTGLREQFF. The CDR3 nucleotides are TGTGCCAGCAGCTGGACAGGGCTTCGTGAGCAGTTCTTC.

The rearrangement links TRBV7-2 to TRBJ2-5; TRBD2 might be the D (5 bases). V lost 1 base and J lost 1, with 13 bases in between. The CDR3 spans 16 residues. Germline V lookup: CDR1 SGHTA, CDR2 FQGNSA. The CDR3 DNA follows: TGTGCCAGCAGCTTAGGCCCCGGACTTACCCAAGAGACCCAGTACTTC. Protein product: CASSLGPGLTQETQYF.

The CDR3 region has the DNA TGCGCCAGCAGCCGATCTACTAGCACCGTCTCCTACGAGCAGTACTTC. Protein sequence: CASSRSTSTVSYEQYF. The chain joins TRBV4-1 to TRBJ2-7, with TRBD2 as a possible D gene (6 bases). Germline V gives CDR1 MGHRA, CDR2 YSYEKL. There are 16 residues in the CDR3. Deletions cut 4 bases from V and 0 bases from J, with 16 bases between.